This entry describes one T cell receptor (beta chain). Within the sample, other DNA sequences also encode this same CDR3. The data originate from a study of blood T cell repertoires in COVID-19. In the study overall: Collection of acute and convalescent COVID-19 samples took place in the United States, Italy and Spain.

Original methodology: Amplification with reference gene primers provided the estimates of nucleated cell counts. Data came from immunoSEQ multiplex PCR; TCRdb stores just in-frame clones and leaves some out. That table gives V, J and clone size, and the DNA gave D and trimming. The sample lists roughly 230,000 clones, about 83% occurring once. The V gene end was trimmed by 3 bases and the J gene end by 4 bases; junction bases not matched to a gene: 4. The CDR3 length is 14 residues. The germline gives CDR1 SGHRS, CDR2 YFSETQ. Sequencing was carried out using peripheral blood. The receptor's source is a human donor in a cohort sampled during active COVID-19. The chain couples TRBV5-1 to TRBJ2-1; 7 nucleotides match TRBD1. The CDR3 DNA is TGCGCCAGCAGCTGGGACAGTTCATACAATGAGCAGTTCTTC. This codes for CASSWDSSYNEQFF. Variable domain in full (rest from reference TRBV5-1 and TRBJ2-1): KAGVTQTPRYLIKTRGQQVTLSCSPISGHRSVSWYQQTPGQGLQFLFEYFSETQRNKGNFPGRFSGRQFSNSRSEMNVSTLELGDSALYLCASSWDSSYNEQFFGPGTRLTVL.